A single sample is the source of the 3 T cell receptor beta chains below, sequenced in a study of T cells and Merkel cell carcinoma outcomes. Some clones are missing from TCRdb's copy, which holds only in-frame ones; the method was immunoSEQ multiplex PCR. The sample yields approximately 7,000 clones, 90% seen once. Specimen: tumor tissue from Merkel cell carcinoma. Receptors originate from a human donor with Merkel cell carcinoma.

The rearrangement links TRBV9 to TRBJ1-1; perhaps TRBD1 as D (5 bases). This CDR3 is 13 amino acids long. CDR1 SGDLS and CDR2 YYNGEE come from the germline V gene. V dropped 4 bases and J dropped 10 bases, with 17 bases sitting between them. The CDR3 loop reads CASSPPGVWGAFF. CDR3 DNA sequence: TGTGCCAGCAGCCCACCGGGGGTTTGGGGAGCTTTCTTT.

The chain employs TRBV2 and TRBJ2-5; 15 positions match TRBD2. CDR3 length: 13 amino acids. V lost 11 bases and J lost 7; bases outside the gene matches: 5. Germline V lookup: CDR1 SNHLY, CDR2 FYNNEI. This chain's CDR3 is CAGTSGGRGTQYF. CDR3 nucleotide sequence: TGTGCCGGGACTAGCGGGGGGCGAGGGACCCAGTACTTC.

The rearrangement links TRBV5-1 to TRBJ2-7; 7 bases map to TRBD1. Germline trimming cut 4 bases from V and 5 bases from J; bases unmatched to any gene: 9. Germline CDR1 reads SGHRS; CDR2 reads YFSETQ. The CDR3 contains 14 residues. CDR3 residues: CASSTRQGWDEQYV. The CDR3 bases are TGCGCCAGCAGCACTAGACAGGGTTGGGACGAGCAGTACGTC.